What follows are 8 T cell receptor beta chains derived from one specimen sequenced in a study of low-dose radiotherapy and immunotherapy resistance in tumors. Covering alpha and beta chains, TRAV- and TRBV-specific primers were used for the first-strand cDNA. With a constant-region primer and a V-primer adapter, TCRs were subjected to approximately 21 PCR cycles of amplification. TCRdb called the reads again in MiXCR, with one record for every CDR3 protein. The table has around 11,000 distinct CDR3 sequences, approximately 55% seen once. The receptors were gathered from a human donor with advanced metastatic prostate, ovarian, gallbladder or colorectal cancer (not recorded which). This table probably holds off-target reads from a library built for another chain.

The genes are TRBV5-1 and TRBJ1-6; D is uncertain. V dropped 1 base and J dropped 5 bases, with 7 bases sitting between them. CDR1 and CDR2 (germline): SGHRS, YFSETQ. The CDR3 spans 14 residues. Here the CDR3 DNA reads TGCGCCAGCAGCTTGATGGTGGATAATTCACCCCTCCACTTT. Its protein product is CASSLMVDNSPLHF.

The chain is built from TRBV3-1 and TRBJ1-5; D remains unclear. From germline, CDR1 is LGHDT and CDR2 YNNKEL (reference sequence). V lost 1 base and J 5 bases, leaving 12 bases between the germline ends. The CDR3 totals 15 residues. The CDR3 reads CASSQGGLGYQPQHF. The CDR3 region has the DNA TGTGCCAGCAGCCAAGGAGGGCTCGGTTATCAGCCCCAGCATTTT.

The chain joins TRBV9 to TRBJ2-1, with 7 bases aligning to TRBD2. The germline CDR1 and CDR2 sequences are SGDLS and YYNGEE. The CDR3 spans 15 residues. Trimming at V came to 2 bases and at J to 2 bases, leaving 4 bases not matched to a gene. In nucleotides, the CDR3 is TGTGCCAGCAGCGTCGGAGCGGGAACCTACAATGAGCAGTTCTTC. Its protein is CASSVGAGTYNEQFF.

This clonotype was seen a handful of times. This chain links TRBV15 with TRBJ1-1, with 11 bases that match TRBD1. V was clipped by 1 base and J by 11 bases; unmatched bases: 6. This CDR3 contains 14 residues. The V gene's germline CDR1 is LNHNV and CDR2 YYDKDF (reference sequence). The CDR3 DNA reads TGTGCCACCAGCAGAGCCTCGGACAGGGGGCACGCTTTCTTT. This sequence encodes CATSRASDRGHAFF. The whole variable domain, remainder taken from reference TRBV15 and TRBJ1-1, is DAMVIQNPRYQVTQFGKPVTLSCSQTLNHNVMYWYQQKSSQAPKLLFHYYDKDFNNEADTPDNFQSRRPNTSFCFLDIRSPGLGDTAMYLCATSRASDRGHAFFGQGTRLTVV.

This clonotype occurred a few times. The chain couples TRBV28 to TRBJ2-7; 8 bases fit TRBD1. Unmatched junction bases numbered 7, after V lost 4 bases and J lost 5 bases. The CDR3 is made up of 14 amino acids. Germline lookup yields CDR1 MDHEN and CDR2 SYDVKM. The CDR3 sequence: CASSSLGQGDEQYF. Written as DNA, the CDR3 is TGTGCCAGCAGTTCGCTAGGACAGGGCGACGAGCAGTACTTC.

V gene TRBV28 combines with J gene TRBJ2-2; weak D call: TRBD1 (5 bases). The CDR3 sequence is 15 residues long. Germline CDR1 and CDR2: MDHEN and SYDVKM. Deletions cut 6 bases from V and 1 base from J, with 12 bases between. CDR3 nucleotide sequence: TGTGCCAGCAGGCGATTCGGACAGAACACCGGGGAGCTGTTTTTT. Amino acid sequence: CASRRFGQNTGELFF.

The rearrangement joins TRBV18 to TRBJ1-4; 7 bases map to TRBD1. Germline CDR1 KGHSH, CDR2 LQKENI. The CDR3 totals 16 residues. V trimming: 4 bases; J trimming: 1 base; junction bases outside the gene matches: 6. As DNA, the CDR3 is TGTGCCAGCTCACGGGGGCGACAGGGAACTAATGAAAAACTGTTTTTT. Translation: CASSRGRQGTNEKLFF.

This chain joins TRBV12-3 or TRBV12-4 and TRBJ1-5, with 7 bases fitting TRBD1. Trimming took 1 base from V and 9 from J; bases not matched to a gene: 9. CDR3 length: 15 residues. The chain's CDR3 is CASSLGGQSGAPQHF. CDR3 DNA sequence: TGTGCCAGCAGTTTAGGGGGACAGTCGGGCGCGCCCCAGCATTTT.